The source of this T cell receptor (beta chain) is a study of graft-versus-host responses after intestinal transplantation. About the research overall: Once they had received anti-thymocyte globulin induction, all recipients took tacrolimus and steroids for around 3 years.

The germline V gene has CDR1 WSHSY and CDR2 SAAADI. V shed 8 bases and J 3 bases; nucleotides not matched to a gene: 6. This CDR3 is 15 amino acids long. Study conclusions and caveats: The authors found GvH clones in recipient marrow, some appearing first in ileum or blood.

About this clone itself: Its antigen is currently unknown.

Clones were read by immunoSEQ multiplex PCR, and TCRdb kept only the in-frame ones, dropping some. In the table there are some 36,000 clones, roughly 94% of which are singletons. Sequences were derived from unstimulated CD4+ T cells sorted from spleen or lymph node cells, sampled before transplant. The chain is built from TRBV10-2 and TRBJ2-3; the match to TRBD2 covers 12 bases. This clonotype was obtained from a human donor who was the organ donor for an intestinal transplant. CDR3 nucleotide sequence: TGCGCCAGCCTAGCGGGGGGGTTTGGGACAGATACGCAGTATTTT. Translation gives CASLAGGFGTDTQYF.